What follows are 27 T cell receptor beta chains derived from one specimen sequenced in a study of cytomegalovirus exposure and HLA in healthy donors. PCR primers comprised 60 Vbeta and 13 Jbeta primers. TCRdb's table, derived via immunoSEQ multiplex PCR, lists solely in-frame clones and lacks some. This sample has under 200,000 clones, with approximately 79% found just once. Sequencing was carried out using PBMCs. The source is a man aged 40-49 years in good health and CMV-seropositive.

This clone was seen a few times. The V call is TRBV9, the J call TRBJ1-3, with 7 bases aligning to TRBD1. The CDR3 has 17 amino acids. Germline V gene sequence: CDR1 SGDLS, CDR2 YYNGEE. V lost 0 bases and J lost 0; bases outside the gene matches: 6. CDR3 amino acids: CASSVEGQGGSGNTIYF. The CDR3 region has the DNA TGTGCCAGCAGCGTAGAGGGGCAGGGGGGCTCTGGAAACACCATATATTTT. The full variable domain, completed using reference TRBV9 and TRBJ1-3, is DSGVTQTPKHLITATGQRVTLRCSPRSGDLSVYWYQQSLDQGLQFLIQYYNGEERAKGNILERFSAQQFPDLHSELNLSSLELGDSALYFCASSVEGQGGSGNTIYFGEGSWLTVV.

This clone has just a few counts. V gene TRBV5-6 combines with J gene TRBJ2-1; TRBD1 matches at 9 bases. Germline V lookup: CDR1 SGHDT, CDR2 YYEEEE. Trimming removed 0 bases from V and 6 bases from J; junction bases left unmatched: 4. The CDR3 totals 15 residues. CDR3: CASSLARDRVNEQFF. The DNA for the CDR3 is TGTGCCAGCAGCTTGGCCCGGGACAGGGTCAATGAGCAGTTCTTC.

The rearrangement joins TRBV7-2 to TRBJ2-7; 9 bases agree with TRBD2. The CDR3 has 15 amino acids. Germline CDR1 SGHTA, CDR2 FQGNSA. Trimming took 3 bases from V and 3 from J; bases not matched to a gene: 6. The CDR3, as DNA: TGTGCCAGCAGCTTCAGGGCTAGCGGGGACTACGAGCAGTACTTC. Translating it yields CASSFRASGDYEQYF.

DNA for the CDR3: TGTGCCAGCAGCTTAGGCGGACAGGGCTACGAGCAGTACTTC. Its protein product is CASSLGGQGYEQYF. The chain couples TRBV7-2 to TRBJ2-5; TRBD1 aligns across 8 bases. Judging by the DNA end, TRBJ2-7 fits better; the J call may be wrong. The CDR3 consists of 14 residues. Germline V lookup: CDR1 SGHTA, CDR2 FQGNSA.

The chain uses TRBV6-5 and TRBJ1-2; TRBD1 matches 10 bases. Germline CDR1 MNHEY, CDR2 SVGAGI. CDR3 length: 14 amino acids. The V gene end was trimmed by 6 bases and the J gene end by 7 bases; junction bases not matched to a gene: 8. CDR3 region: CASRSHGTGAGYTF. CDR3 bases: TGTGCCAGCAGAAGCCACGGGACAGGGGCTGGCTACACCTTC.

This chain uses TRBV9 with TRBJ2-5; D perhaps matches TRBD2 (7 bases). Between the trimmed V and J ends, which lost 2 bases and 5 bases, there was a span of 22 bases. CDR3 length equals 17 residues. CDR1 SGDLS and CDR2 YYNGEE come from the germline V gene. The CDR3 sequence: CASSVSGGGGVRETQYF. The CDR3 nucleotides are TGTGCCAGCAGCGTCTCTGGGGGGGGCGGGGTCCGGGAGACCCAGTACTTC.

In regard to this clone: A junction boundary mismatches the germline segment, possibly from a read error. The chain's CDR3 is CSSRKETGTQYF. The CDR3 bases are TGTTCCAGCAGGAAAGAAACGGGTACGCAGTATTTT. The rearrangement links TRBV7-9 to TRBJ2-3; no definite D call. CDR3 length equals 12 residues. CDR1 is SEHNR and CDR2 is FQNEAQ in the germline V gene (reference sequence). The whole variable domain, filled in from reference TRBV7-9 and TRBJ2-3, reads DTGVSQNPRHKITKRGQNVTFRCDPISEHNRLYWYRQTLGQGPEFLTYFQNEAQLEKSRLLSDRFSAERPKGSFSTLEIQRTEQGDSAMYLCSSRKETGTQYFGPGTRLTVL.

The chain is built from TRBV6-6 and TRBJ2-7; D may be TRBD1 (5 bases). Germline-derived CDR1 and CDR2 are MNHNY and SVGAGI (reference sequence). V was shortened by 6 bases and J by 0 bases, with 15 bases between the two germline ends. This CDR3 is built from 15 residues. CDR3 amino acids: CASSLPDTFSYEQYF. The CDR3 coding sequence is TGTGCCAGCAGCCTCCCGGACACCTTCTCCTACGAGCAGTACTTC.

This clone was seen just once. This sequence joins TRBV9 and TRBJ1-1, with D tentatively TRBD1 (6 bases). The CDR3 loop spans 15 amino acids. Germline-derived CDR1 and CDR2 are SGDLS and YYNGEE. Trimming left V 3 bases short and J 4 bases short, with 16 bases between. In DNA, the CDR3 is TGTGCCAGCAGCGGGGGGGCGGGGGGCCCCACTGAAGCTTTCTTT. Translation gives CASSGGAGGPTEAFF.

The rearrangement links TRBV7-6 to TRBJ2-1; 10 nucleotides agree with TRBD2. Per the germline V gene, CDR1 is SGHVS and CDR2 is FNYEAQ. V lost 1 base to trimming and J lost 8 bases; unmatched junction nucleotides: 5. The CDR3 runs to 15 residues. The CDR3 region is CASSLESGGAYEQFF. CDR3 nucleotides: TGTGCCAGCAGCTTAGAAAGCGGGGGGGCCTATGAGCAGTTCTTC.

This clone was detected only a few times. This chain joins TRBV15 and TRBJ1-5, with 8 bases identical to TRBD1. The CDR3 is made up of 14 amino acids. CDR1 and CDR2 (germline): LNHNV, YYDKDF (reference sequence). V trimming: 0 bases; J trimming: 6 bases; junction bases outside the gene matches: 1. Written as DNA, the CDR3 is TGTGCCACCAGCAGAGACAGGGGGCCTCAGCCCCAGCATTTT. It encodes CATSRDRGPQPQHF.

The chain links TRBV6-1 to TRBJ1-5; perhaps TRBD1 as D (6 bases). With 7 bases removed from V and 10 bases from J, the gap between germline ends came to 20 bases. CDR3 length: 14 amino acids. Per germline, CDR1 MNHNS and CDR2 SASEGT. The CDR3 DNA reads TGTGCCAGCACGGTAACAGGGCCCAATCGACCCCAGCATTTT. It encodes CASTVTGPNRPQHF.

This chain uses TRBV5-4 with TRBJ1-2, with 8 positions matching TRBD1. Germline-derived CDR1 and CDR2 are SGHNT and YYREEE (reference sequence). V lost 5 bases and J lost 1; bases outside the gene matches: 10. The CDR3 is 16 residues long. This CDR3 reads CASSPTRGQINYGYTF. The CDR3, as DNA: TGTGCCAGCAGTCCCACCAGGGGGCAGATTAACTATGGCTACACCTTC. Looking up the rest from reference TRBV5-4 and TRBJ1-2 gives the full variable domain: ETGVTQSPTHLIKTRGQQVTLRCSSQSGHNTVSWYQQALGQGPQFIFQYYREEENGRGNFPPRFSGLQFPNYSSELNVNALELDDSALYLCASSPTRGQINYGYTFGSGTRLTVV.

Note on this clone: Its ends do not fully match the called genes, so a read error is possible. This chain uses TRBV7-7 with TRBJ1-2; the match to TRBD1 covers 8 bases. From germline, CDR1 is SSHAT and CDR2 FNYEAQ (reference sequence). The length of the CDR3 is 15 residues. CDR3 region: CASSYGQGDGYGYTF. The CDR3 coding sequence is TGTGCTAGCAGCTACGGACAGGGCGACGGCTATGGCTACACCTTC.

V gene TRBV6-5 combines with J gene TRBJ2-7, with 9 bases fitting TRBD1. CDR3 length equals 11 residues. Germline CDR1 is MNHEY and CDR2 is SVGAGI. Germline trimming cut 11 bases from V and 6 bases from J; bases unmatched to any gene: 5. In DNA, the CDR3 is TGTGCCGCTCGACAGGGGGGCGAGCAGTACTTC. It codes for CAARQGGEQYF.

The V and J genes are TRBV7-2 and TRBJ2-5; TRBD2 might be the D (5 bases). The germline V gene has CDR1 SGHTA and CDR2 FQGNSA. The CDR3 length is 15 residues. The V and J ends lost 5 bases and 5 bases respectively, with 18 bases between them. The CDR3 sequence: CASSPPERRSETQYF. In DNA form, the CDR3 reads TGTGCCAGCAGCCCCCCGGAGCGGCGCAGTGAGACCCAGTACTTC.

V and J are TRBV7-2 and TRBJ1-2; D possibly corresponds to TRBD1 (6 bases). The CDR3 extends over 13 amino acids. Germline V lookup: CDR1 SGHTA, CDR2 FQGNSA. V gave up 5 bases and J gave up 6 bases, with 13 bases separating them. The CDR3 is CASSPHRVNGYTF. CDR3 DNA: TGTGCCAGCAGCCCTCACAGGGTAAATGGCTACACCTTC.

This clone was picked up one time. The chain combines TRBV28 with TRBJ1-4; the match to TRBD1 covers 10 bases. Per the germline V gene, CDR1 is MDHEN and CDR2 is SYDVKM. CDR3 size: 15 residues. V shed 4 bases and J 6 bases; nucleotides not matched to a gene: 5. The CDR3 DNA reads as TGTGCCAGCAGTTCCCGGACAGGGGGAGATGAAAAACTGTTTTTT. Protein: CASSSRTGGDEKLFF.

The chain uses TRBV19 and TRBJ2-6; D is perhaps TRBD2 (6 bases). Deletions cut 4 bases from V and 0 bases from J, with 13 bases between. The CDR3 spans 17 residues. Germline assignment: CDR1 LNHDA and CDR2 SQIVND (reference sequence). The CDR3 loop reads CASSRGDSPSGANVLTF. The CDR3 DNA follows: TGTGCCAGTAGTAGAGGGGACTCCCCCTCTGGGGCCAACGTCCTGACTTTC.

This clone was seen a few times. This chain connects TRBV21-1 to TRBJ1-1; TRBD1, the table's D call, lacks a check against the DNA. TRBV21-1 is annotated as a pseudogene. The length of the CDR3 is 15 residues. CDR3 sequence (DNA): TGTGCCAGCAGCAAAGGGACAGGGGCGGACACTGAAGCTTTCTTT. Translation: CASSKGTGADTEAFF.

The rearrangement links TRBV7-3 to TRBJ1-2; D is perhaps TRBD1 (5 bases). Trimming pared 2 bases from V and 0 bases from J, leaving 13 bases between. Looked up from germline, CDR1 is SGHTA and CDR2 is FQGTGA. The CDR3 runs 16 residues. CDR3 amino acids: CASSLLVRGPNYGYTF. In DNA form, the CDR3 reads TGTGCCAGCAGCTTATTAGTTAGGGGTCCTAACTATGGCTACACCTTC.

The chain employs TRBV4-1 and TRBJ1-6; D possibly corresponds to TRBD1 (5 bases). Trimming left V 0 bases short and J 5 bases short, with 14 bases between. Germline V gene data show CDR1 as MGHRA and CDR2 as YSYEKL. The CDR3 sequence is 17 residues long. The chain's CDR3 is CASSQEVGGANNSPLHF. In DNA, the CDR3 is TGCGCCAGCAGCCAAGAGGTGGGAGGGGCGAATAATTCACCCCTCCACTTT.

The chain joins TRBV6-5 to TRBJ2-7, with D perhaps TRBD1 (5 bases). V shed 7 bases and J shed 2 bases, with 15 bases lying between them. Germline loops: CDR1 MNHEY, CDR2 SVGAGI. CDR3 length: 14 amino acids. The CDR3 bases are TGTGCCAGCACCCCCCGGGCAGGGCCCTACGAGCAGTACTTC. Protein: CASTPRAGPYEQYF.

J is TRBJ2-7 and V is TRBV19; 7 bases are a match to TRBD2. The CDR3 runs to 14 residues. CDR1 is LNHDA, CDR2 SQIVND, per germline (reference sequence). Germline trimming cut 2 bases from V and 3 bases from J; bases unmatched to any gene: 4. DNA for the CDR3: TGTGCCAGTAGTATAACGTCTAGCGGCTACGAGCAGTACTTC. Translating it yields CASSITSSGYEQYF. The full variable domain, its missing parts supplied by reference TRBV19 and TRBJ2-7, is DGGITQSPKYLFRKEGQNVTLSCEQNLNHDAMYWYRQDPGQGLRLIYYSQIVNDFQKGDIAEGYSVSREKKESFPLTVTSAQKNPTAFYLCASSITSSGYEQYFGPGTRLTVT.

V usage is TRBV27 and J usage is TRBJ2-5, with 7 bases that match TRBD1. V lost 4 bases, J lost 5 bases, and 7 bases stayed unmatched. The CDR3 is 14 residues long. Germline CDR1 MNHEY, CDR2 SMNVEV (reference sequence). CDR3 amino acids: CASSSYQTGETQYF. In nucleotides, the CDR3 is TGTGCCAGCAGTTCGTACCAGACAGGGGAGACCCAGTACTTC.

The rearrangement joins TRBV7-2 to TRBJ2-7; the D gene is possibly TRBD1 (6 bases). V was cut by 0 bases and J by 5 bases, with 14 bases left in between. Germline V gene data show CDR1 as SGHTA and CDR2 as FQGNSA. The length of the CDR3 is 15 residues. The CDR3 loop is CASSLAVGGGHEQYF. In DNA, the CDR3 is TGTGCCAGCAGCTTAGCTGTTGGGGGCGGCCACGAGCAGTACTTC.

The chain couples TRBV29-1 to TRBJ2-7, with D possibly being TRBD1 (5 bases). Germline V CDR1 and CDR2: SQVTM, ANQGSEA. This CDR3 has 14 residues. V was trimmed by 4 bases and J by 1 base, leaving 14 bases between them. CDR3 bases: TGCAGCGTTGCCTTCCTGCAGGGTTCCTACGAGCAGTACTTC. Its translation is CSVAFLQGSYEQYF.